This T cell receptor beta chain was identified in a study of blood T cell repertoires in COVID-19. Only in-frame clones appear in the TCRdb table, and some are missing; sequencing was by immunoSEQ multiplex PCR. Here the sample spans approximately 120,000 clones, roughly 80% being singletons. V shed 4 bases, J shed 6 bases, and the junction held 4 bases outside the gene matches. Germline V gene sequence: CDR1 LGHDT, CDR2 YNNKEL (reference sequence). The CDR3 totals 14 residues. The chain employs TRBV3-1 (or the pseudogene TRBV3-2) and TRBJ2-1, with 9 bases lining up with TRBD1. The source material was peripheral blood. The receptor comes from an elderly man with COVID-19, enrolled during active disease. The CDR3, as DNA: TGTGCCAGCAGCCTAGGGACAGGGTTCAATGAGCAGTTCTTC. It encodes CASSLGTGFNEQFF.